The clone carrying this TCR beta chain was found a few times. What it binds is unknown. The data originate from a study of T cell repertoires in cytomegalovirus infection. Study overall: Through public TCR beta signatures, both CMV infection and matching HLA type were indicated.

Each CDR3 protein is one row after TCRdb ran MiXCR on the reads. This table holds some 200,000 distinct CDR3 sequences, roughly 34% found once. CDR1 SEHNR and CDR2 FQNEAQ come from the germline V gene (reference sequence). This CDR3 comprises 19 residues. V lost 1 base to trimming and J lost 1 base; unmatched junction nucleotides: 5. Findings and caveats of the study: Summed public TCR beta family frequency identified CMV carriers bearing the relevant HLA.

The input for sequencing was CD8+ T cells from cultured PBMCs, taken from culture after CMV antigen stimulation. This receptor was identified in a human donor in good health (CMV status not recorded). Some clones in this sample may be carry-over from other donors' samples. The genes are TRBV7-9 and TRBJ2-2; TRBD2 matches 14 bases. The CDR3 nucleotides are TGTGCCAGCAGCTTAGACGCCGGGACTAGCGGGAGGAACACCGGGGAGCTGTTTTTT. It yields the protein CASSLDAGTSGRNTGELFF.